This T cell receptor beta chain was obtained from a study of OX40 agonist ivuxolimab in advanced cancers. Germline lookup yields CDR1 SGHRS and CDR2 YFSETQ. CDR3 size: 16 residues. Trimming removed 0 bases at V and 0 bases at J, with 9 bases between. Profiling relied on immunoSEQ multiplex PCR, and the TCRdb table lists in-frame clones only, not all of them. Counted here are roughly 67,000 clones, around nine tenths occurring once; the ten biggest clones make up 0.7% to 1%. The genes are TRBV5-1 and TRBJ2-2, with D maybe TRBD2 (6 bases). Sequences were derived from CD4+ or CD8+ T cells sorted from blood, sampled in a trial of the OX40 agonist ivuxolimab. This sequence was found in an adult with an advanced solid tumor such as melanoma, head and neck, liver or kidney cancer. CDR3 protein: CASSLAGEPNTGELFF. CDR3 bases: TGCGCCAGCAGCTTGGCGGGGGAGCCGAACACCGGGGAGCTGTTTTTT.